This T cell receptor (beta chain) was identified during a study of CD8 T cells in Susac syndrome. The RNA, roughly 0.45 to 1 ug, was put through reverse transcription using random hexamers. Each CDR3 protein gets one entry after TCRdb re-called the immunoSEQ multiplex PCR reads with MiXCR. The data show about 150,000 distinct CDR3 sequences, about 95% seen once. The sequenced sample was CD4+ T cells from PBMCs. The sequence was collected from a human donor with Susac syndrome.

The CDR3 DNA is TGCGCCAGCAGCTTCGGTCGGAGCCCGGGGAATTCACCCCTCCACTTT. Residues: CASSFGRSPGNSPLHF. The genes are TRBV5-1 and TRBJ1-6, with D uncertain. Germline V CDR1 and CDR2: SGHRS, YFSETQ. This CDR3 comprises 16 residues. V was clipped by 2 bases and J by 7 bases, with 16 bases between them.